This TCR beta chain was sequenced during a study of OX40 agonist ivuxolimab in advanced cancers. In regard to this clone: Antigen unknown. The sample contains more than one DNA sequence encoding this CDR3.

The CDR3 covers 16 residues. Germline V gene sequence: CDR1 MNHEY, CDR2 SVGAGI. The ends lost 0 bases at V and 4 bases at J; junction bases unmatched: 5. Study-level results: Expanded clones tended on average to be more numerous among CD8+ T cells than CD4+.

The protocol was immunoSEQ multiplex PCR, while the TCRdb copy is restricted to in-frame clones and leaves out a portion. The sample yields tens of thousands of clones, around 88% seen once. The TCR comes from an adult with an advanced solid tumor such as melanoma, head and neck, liver or kidney cancer. The source was CD4+ or CD8+ T cells sorted from blood, collected in a trial of the OX40 agonist ivuxolimab. The chain couples TRBV6-5 to TRBJ1-1; TRBD1 agrees at 10 bases. The CDR3 sequence is CASSYSTGGGGTEAFF. The CDR3 nucleotides are TGTGCCAGCAGTTACTCGACAGGGGGCGGGGGCACTGAAGCTTTCTTT.